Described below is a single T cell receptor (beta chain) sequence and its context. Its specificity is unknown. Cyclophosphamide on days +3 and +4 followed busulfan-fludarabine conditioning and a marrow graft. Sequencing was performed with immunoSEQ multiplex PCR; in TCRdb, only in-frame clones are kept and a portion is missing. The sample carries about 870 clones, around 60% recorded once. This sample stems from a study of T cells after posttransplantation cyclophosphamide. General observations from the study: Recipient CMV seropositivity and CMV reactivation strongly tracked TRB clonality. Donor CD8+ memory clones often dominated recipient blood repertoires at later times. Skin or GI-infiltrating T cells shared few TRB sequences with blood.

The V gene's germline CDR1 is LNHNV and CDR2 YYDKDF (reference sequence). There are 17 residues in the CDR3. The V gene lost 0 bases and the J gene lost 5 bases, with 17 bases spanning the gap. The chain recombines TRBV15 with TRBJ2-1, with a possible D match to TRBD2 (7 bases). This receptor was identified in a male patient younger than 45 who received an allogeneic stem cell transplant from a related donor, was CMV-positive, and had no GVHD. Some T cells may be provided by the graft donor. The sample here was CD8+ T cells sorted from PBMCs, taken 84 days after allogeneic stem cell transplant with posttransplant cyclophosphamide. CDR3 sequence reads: CATSRDRGGGPHNEQFF. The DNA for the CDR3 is TGTGCCACCAGCAGAGATCGAGGGGGAGGGCCACACAATGAGCAGTTCTTC.